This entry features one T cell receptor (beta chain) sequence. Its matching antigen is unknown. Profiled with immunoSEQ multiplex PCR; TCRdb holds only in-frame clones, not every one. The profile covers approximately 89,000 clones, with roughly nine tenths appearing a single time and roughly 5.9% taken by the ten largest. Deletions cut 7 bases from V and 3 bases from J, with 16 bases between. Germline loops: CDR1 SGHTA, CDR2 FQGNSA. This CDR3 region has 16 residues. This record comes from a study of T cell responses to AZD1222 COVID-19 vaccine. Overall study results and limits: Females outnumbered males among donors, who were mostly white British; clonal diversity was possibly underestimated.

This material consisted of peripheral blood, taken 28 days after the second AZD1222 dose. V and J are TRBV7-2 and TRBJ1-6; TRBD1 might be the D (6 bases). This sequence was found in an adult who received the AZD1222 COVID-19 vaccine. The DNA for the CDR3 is TGTGCCAGCACCCTGTCCGGGACACTCTATAATTCACCCCTCCACTTT. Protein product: CASTLSGTLYNSPLHF.